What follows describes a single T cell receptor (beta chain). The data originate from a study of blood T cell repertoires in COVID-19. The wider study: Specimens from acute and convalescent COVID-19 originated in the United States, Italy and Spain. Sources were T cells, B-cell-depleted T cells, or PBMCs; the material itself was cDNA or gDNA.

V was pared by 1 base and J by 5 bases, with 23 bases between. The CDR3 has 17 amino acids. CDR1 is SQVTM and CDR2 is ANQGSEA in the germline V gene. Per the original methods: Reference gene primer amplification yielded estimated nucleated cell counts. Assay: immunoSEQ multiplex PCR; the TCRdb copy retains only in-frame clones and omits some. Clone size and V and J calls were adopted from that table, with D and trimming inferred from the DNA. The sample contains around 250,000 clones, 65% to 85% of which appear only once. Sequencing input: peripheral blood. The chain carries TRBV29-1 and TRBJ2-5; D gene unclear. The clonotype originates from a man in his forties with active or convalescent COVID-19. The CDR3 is CSVEVLKRPGLSETQYF. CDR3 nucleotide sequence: TGCAGCGTTGAAGTTTTAAAAAGGCCTGGGCTATCGGAGACCCAGTACTTC.